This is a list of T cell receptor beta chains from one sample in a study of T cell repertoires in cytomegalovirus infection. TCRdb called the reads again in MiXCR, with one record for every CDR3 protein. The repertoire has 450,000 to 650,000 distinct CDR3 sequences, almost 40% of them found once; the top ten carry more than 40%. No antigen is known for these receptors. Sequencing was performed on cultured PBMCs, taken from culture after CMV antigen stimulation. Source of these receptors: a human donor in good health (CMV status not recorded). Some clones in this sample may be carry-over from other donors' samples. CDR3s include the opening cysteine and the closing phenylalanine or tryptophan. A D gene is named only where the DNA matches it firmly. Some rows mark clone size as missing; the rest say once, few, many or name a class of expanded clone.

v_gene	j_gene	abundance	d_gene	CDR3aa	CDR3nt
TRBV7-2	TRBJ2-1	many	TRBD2	CASSLRTSPGSYNEQFF	TGTGCCAGCAGCCTAAGGACTAGTCCGGGCTCCTACAATGAGCAGTTCTTC
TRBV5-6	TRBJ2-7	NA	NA	CASSLVFGEQYF	TGTGCCAGCAGCCTGGTGTTTGGGGAGCAGTACTTC
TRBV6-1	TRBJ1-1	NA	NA	CASRAYRADMNTEAFF	TGTGCCAGCAGAGCCTACAGGGCAGACATGAACACTGAAGCTTTCTTT
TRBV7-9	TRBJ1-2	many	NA	CASSPGGGYGYTF	TGTGCCAGCAGCCCGGGTGGGGGCTATGGCTACACCTTC
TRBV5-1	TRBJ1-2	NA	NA	CASSLDSTNYGYTF	TGCGCCAGCAGCTTGGACAGTACTAACTATGGCTACACCTTC
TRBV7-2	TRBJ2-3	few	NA	CASASILGSDTQYF	TGTGCCAGCGCTTCAATTCTTGGATCAGATACGCAGTATTTT
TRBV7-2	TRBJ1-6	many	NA	CASSHYKGAHNSPLHF	TGTGCCAGCAGCCACTACAAAGGGGCACATAATTCACCCCTCCACTTT
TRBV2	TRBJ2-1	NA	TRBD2	CASREFSGRGANEQFF	TGTGCCAGCAGGGAATTTAGCGGGAGAGGGGCCAATGAGCAGTTCTTC
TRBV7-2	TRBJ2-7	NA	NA	CASSRVGTDEQYF	TGTGCCAGCAGCCGCGTGGGGACCGACGAGCAGTACTTC
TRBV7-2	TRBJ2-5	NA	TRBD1	CASSFRGSSETQYF	TGTGCCAGCAGCTTCAGGGGGAGTAGTGAGACCCAGTACTTC
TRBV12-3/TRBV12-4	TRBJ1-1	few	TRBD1	CASRTQGAYTEAFF	TGTGCCAGCAGAACGCAGGGGGCGTACACTGAAGCTTTCTTT
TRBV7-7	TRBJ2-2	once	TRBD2	CASSPLAGVGTGELFF	TGTGCCAGCAGCCCACTAGCGGGAGTAGGGACCGGGGAGCTGTTTTTT
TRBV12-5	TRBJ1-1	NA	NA	CASGFVAGTEAFF	TGTGCTAGTGGTTTTGTCGCAGGGACTGAAGCTTTCTTT
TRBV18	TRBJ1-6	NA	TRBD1	CASSPGTGVSPLHF	TGTGCCAGCTCACCCGGGACAGGGGTCTCACCCCTCCACTTT
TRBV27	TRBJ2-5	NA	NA	CASRSWSEETQYF	TGTGCCAGCAGGTCCTGGTCCGAAGAGACCCAGTACTTC
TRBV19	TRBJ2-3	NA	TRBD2	CASGTSGADTQYF	TGTGCCAGTGGGACTAGCGGGGCTGATACGCAGTATTTT
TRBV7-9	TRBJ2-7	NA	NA	CASSDGTLIDF	TGTGCCAGCAGCGATGGGACACTTATCGATTTC
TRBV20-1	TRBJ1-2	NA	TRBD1	CSAPPSMDRGHGYTF	TGCAGTGCTCCCCCGAGTATGGACAGGGGGCATGGCTACACCTTC
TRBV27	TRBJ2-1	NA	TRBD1	CASSQIGQGKSHEQFF	TGTGCCAGCAGTCAAATTGGACAGGGGAAATCCCATGAGCAGTTCTTC
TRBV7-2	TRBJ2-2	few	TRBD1	CASSPRGQGAGELFF	TGTGCCAGCAGCCCGCGGGGACAGGGGGCTGGGGAGCTGTTTTTT
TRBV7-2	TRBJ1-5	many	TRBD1	CASSLGQSYQPQHF	TGTGCCAGCAGCTTGGGACAGTCCTATCAGCCCCAGCATTTT
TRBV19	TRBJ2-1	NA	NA	CASSIDPGVRQFF	TGTGCCAGTAGTATAGATCCAGGAGTGAGGCAGTTCTTC
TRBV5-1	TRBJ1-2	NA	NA	CASSLIGSGYTF	TGCGCCAGCAGCTTGATAGGGAGTGGCTACACCTTC
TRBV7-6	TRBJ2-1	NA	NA	CASSHSDEQFF	TGTGCCAGCAGCCATTCTGATGAGCAGTTCTTC
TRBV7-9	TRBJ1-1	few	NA	CASSYPLGTSEAFF	TGTGCCAGCAGCTACCCCCTAGGGACTAGTGAAGCTTTCTTT
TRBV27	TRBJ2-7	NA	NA	CASSPTTSYEQYF	TGTGCCAGCAGTCCGACAACCTCCTACGAGCAGTACTTC
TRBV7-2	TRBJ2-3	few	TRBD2	CASRLYGTSGPDTQYF	TGTGCCAGCAGACTTTATGGGACTAGCGGACCAGATACGCAGTATTTT
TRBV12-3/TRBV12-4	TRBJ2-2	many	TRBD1	CASSRGTGNTGELFF	TGTGCCAGCAGCCGGGGGACAGGGAACACCGGGGAGCTGTTTTTT
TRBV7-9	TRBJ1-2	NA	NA	CASSLWAGHGYTF	TGTGCCAGCAGCTTATGGGCCGGCCATGGCTACACCTTC
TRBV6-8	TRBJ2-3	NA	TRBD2	CASSLSTSGRTDTQYF	TGTGCCAGCAGTTTATCCACTAGCGGCCGCACAGATACGCAGTATTTT
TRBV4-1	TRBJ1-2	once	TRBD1	CASSQEEGQIYGYTF	TGCGCCAGCAGCCAAGAAGAGGGACAGATCTATGGCTACACCTTC
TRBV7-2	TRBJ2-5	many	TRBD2	CASSANTGAGGPETQYF	TGTGCCAGCAGCGCAAATACTGGGGCGGGAGGGCCGGAGACCCAGTACTTC
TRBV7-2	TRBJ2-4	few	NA	CASSLDASGNIQYF	TGTGCCAGCAGCTTAGATGCCTCAGGGAACATTCAGTACTTC
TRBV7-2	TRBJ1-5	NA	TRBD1	CASSQQGASNQPQHF	TGTGCCAGCAGCCAACAGGGGGCAAGCAATCAGCCCCAGCATTTT
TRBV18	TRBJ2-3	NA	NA	CASSPAALTDTQYF	TGTGCCAGCTCACCAGCAGCACTCACAGATACGCAGTATTTT
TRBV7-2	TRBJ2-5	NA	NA	CASSRLRDPATQYF	TGTGCCAGCAGCAGACTCCGTGATCCTGCGACCCAGTACTTC
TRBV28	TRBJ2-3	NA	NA	CATDGGPEDTQYF	TGTGCCACTGACGGGGGGCCAGAGGATACGCAGTATTTT
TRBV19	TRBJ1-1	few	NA	CASRPGVARLGNTEAFF	TGTGCCAGTAGGCCAGGGGTGGCTAGGCTTGGCAACACTGAAGCTTTCTTT
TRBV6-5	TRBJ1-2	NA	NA	CASSSSNRGVDGYTF	TGTGCCAGCAGCTCCTCGAACCGGGGCGTCGACGGCTACACCTTC
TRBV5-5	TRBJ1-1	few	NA	CASSSPGSGTEAFF	TGTGCCAGCAGCTCCCCGGGCTCGGGCACTGAAGCTTTCTTT
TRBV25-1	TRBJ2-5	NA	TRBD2	CASIGDPLAGAETQYF	TGTGCCAGCATTGGAGATCCGCTAGCGGGGGCAGAGACCCAGTACTTC
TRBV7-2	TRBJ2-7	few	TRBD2	CASSPGRVREQYF	TGTGCCAGCAGCCCGGGGAGGGTTCGCGAGCAGTACTTC
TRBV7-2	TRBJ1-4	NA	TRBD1	CASRLQGATNEKLFF	TGTGCCAGCAGGTTACAGGGGGCAACTAATGAAAAACTGTTTTTT
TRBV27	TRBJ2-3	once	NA	CASSLPPFSARSTDTQYF	TGTGCCAGCAGTTTACCCCCCTTTAGCGCGAGAAGCACAGATACGCAGTATTTT
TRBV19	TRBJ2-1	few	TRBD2	CASSIRTSGSTEQFF	TGTGCCAGTAGTATAAGGACTAGCGGGAGTACTGAGCAGTTCTTC
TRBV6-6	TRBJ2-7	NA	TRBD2	CASSYSSGRLYEQYF	TGTGCCAGCAGTTACTCTAGCGGGAGGCTCTACGAGCAGTACTTC
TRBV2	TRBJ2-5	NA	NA	CASTRDSQETQYF	TGTGCCAGCACCCGGGACTCTCAAGAGACCCAGTACTTC